A single sample gave rise to the 15 T cell receptor beta chains below, sequenced in a study of beta chain features in type 1 diabetes. The study, taken as a whole, reports: Within each of all four CD4+ subsets, Type 1 diabetes patients had TCRB CDR3s that were moderately but significantly shorter.

Their recognized antigens are unknown. cDNA synthesis used the whole RNA isolate, giving expressed TCRB sequences. Measured with immunoSEQ multiplex PCR; TCRdb has only the in-frame clones, and not every one. In the table there are 600,000 or so clones, over 12% of which are singletons. Sequencing input: naive CD4+ T cells from blood. Receptor source: a man younger than 35 with type 1 diabetes.

The chain combines TRBV30 with TRBJ1-2; D ambiguous. Trimming left V 7 bases short and J 4 bases short, with 10 bases between. The CDR3 consists of 11 residues. Per germline, CDR1 GTSNPN and CDR2 SVGIG (reference sequence). The CDR3 DNA reads as TGTGCCTTGAACATCGTCTATGGCTACACCTTC. Encoded protein: CALNIVYGYTF.

J is TRBJ2-7 and V is TRBV29-1, with 7 bases that match TRBD1. The germline CDR1 and CDR2 sequences are SQVTM and ANQGSEA. V shed 4 bases and J 0 bases; nucleotides not matched to a gene: 3. The CDR3 contains 13 residues. The CDR3 DNA is TGCAGCGTTGGTGGGGACAGCTCCTACGAGCAGTACTTC. This encodes CSVGGDSSYEQYF.

The sample holds a few counts of this clone. The chain uses TRBV6-4 and TRBJ2-2; TRBD1 agrees at 10 bases. The CDR3 length is 14 residues. Germline values: CDR1 MRHNA, CDR2 SNTAGT. With V trimmed by 6 bases and J by 6 bases, 4 bases remained unmatched. CDR3 residues: CASRGQGVPGELFF. As DNA, the CDR3 is TGTGCCAGCAGAGGACAGGGGGTGCCCGGGGAGCTGTTTTTT.

This clone has a handful of counts. The chain uses TRBV2 and TRBJ2-5; TRBD2 aligns across 10 bases. V lost 1 base, J lost 5 bases, and 4 bases stayed unmatched. CDR1 is SNHLY, CDR2 FYNNEI, per germline. The CDR3 sequence is 15 residues long. The CDR3 nucleotides are TGTGCCAGCAGTGAAGACAGCGGGGGGGCGGAGACCCAGTACTTC. Its protein is CASSEDSGGAETQYF.

This clone was detected a few times. The chain combines TRBV30 with TRBJ2-1; TRBD2 matches 10 bases. CDR3 length: 15 amino acids. Germline V gene data show CDR1 as GTSNPN and CDR2 as SVGIG (reference sequence). Unmatched junction bases numbered 10, after V lost 2 bases and J lost 9 bases. The CDR3 DNA reads TGTGCCTGGAGTAAAAGCGGGAGGGCCCTCTTTGAGCAGTTCTTC. As protein: CAWSKSGRALFEQFF.

This clone was detected only a few times. The chain combines TRBV9 with TRBJ2-3, with TRBD1 identical over 11 bases. The ends lost 0 bases at V and 6 bases at J; junction bases unmatched: 3. This CDR3 spans 15 amino acids. Germline loops: CDR1 SGDLS, CDR2 YYNGEE. CDR3 DNA: TGTGCCAGCAGCGTAGAGGACAGGGGGCCGGATACGCAGTATTTT. This codes for CASSVEDRGPDTQYF.

With regard to this clone: Other DNA sequences from this sample encode an identical CDR3 as well. CDR3 loop: CASSVEGNTEAFF. DNA for the CDR3: TGTGCCAGCAGCGTTGAGGGGAACACTGAAGCTTTCTTT. The chain joins TRBV9 to TRBJ1-1; D uncertain. CDR1 and CDR2 from the germline V gene are SGDLS and YYNGEE. CDR3 length equals 13 residues. The V gene lost 2 bases and the J gene lost 1 base, with 6 bases spanning the gap.

The chain links TRBV6-5 to TRBJ1-2; D ambiguous. The CDR3 sequence is 15 residues long. Trimming removed 4 bases from V and 3 bases from J, with 15 bases in between. CDR1 and CDR2 (germline): MNHEY, SVGAGI. The CDR3 DNA follows: TGTGCCAGCAGTTTAGAGAGGGCCGGTGACTATGGCTACACCTTC. Protein product: CASSLERAGDYGYTF.

The chain employs TRBV7-9 and TRBJ2-2, with D unclear. V lost 3 bases, J lost 4 bases, and 9 bases lay in between. Per germline, CDR1 SEHNR and CDR2 FQNEAQ (reference sequence). CDR3 length equals 14 residues. The CDR3: CASSLGRRTGELFF. The CDR3 DNA reads TGTGCCAGCAGCTTGGGCAGGCGCACCGGGGAGCTGTTTTTT.

This clone has only a few counts. The junction does not match germline at one end; this may be a read error. The CDR3 here is CASSPSGTVGELFF. CDR3 coding DNA: TGTGCTAGCAGCCCCTCCGGGACAGTAGGGGAGCTGTTTTTT. The chain uses TRBV7-7 and TRBJ2-2; TRBD1 matches 7 bases. The CDR3 has 14 residues. The V gene's germline CDR1 is SSHAT and CDR2 FNYEAQ (reference sequence).

The genes are TRBV15 and TRBJ2-1; 8 positions agree with TRBD2. With V trimmed by 2 bases and J by 0 bases, 12 bases remained unmatched. Germline CDR1 and CDR2: LNHNV and YYDKDF (reference sequence). There are 19 residues in the CDR3. The CDR3 nucleotides read TGTGCCACCAGCAGATTCACGGGGGGGCGGAGCAGCTCCTACAATGAGCAGTTCTTC. Encoded protein: CATSRFTGGRSSSYNEQFF.

This clone was observed a handful of times. This rearrangement joins TRBV30 to TRBJ1-1; 9 bases agree with TRBD1. Germline V gene data show CDR1 as GTSNPN and CDR2 as SVGIG (reference sequence). This CDR3 is built from 13 residues. The trim removed 4 bases at V and 11 bases at J, leaving 11 bases unmatched. CDR3 sequence: CAWIVTGGLGAFF. The CDR3 nucleotides read TGTGCCTGGATCGTCACAGGGGGCCTGGGGGCTTTCTTT.

This clone has just a few counts. V usage is TRBV15 and J usage is TRBJ1-3; tentative D call: TRBD1 (5 bases). Trimming took off 1 base at V and 0 bases at J, with 10 bases between the two ends. Looked up from germline, CDR1 is LNHNV and CDR2 is YYDKDF (reference sequence). There are 16 residues in the CDR3. CDR3 in amino acids: CATSRGPGISGNTIYF. CDR3 nucleotide sequence: TGTGCCACCAGCAGAGGACCAGGGATCTCTGGAAACACCATATATTTT.

In its sample, this clone was seen a few times. The rearrangement uses TRBV30 and TRBJ1-2; D unclear. V was shortened by 4 bases and J by 7 bases, with 13 bases between the two germline ends. The germline gives CDR1 GTSNPN, CDR2 SVGIG (reference sequence). The CDR3 has 12 residues. As DNA, the CDR3 is TGTGCCTGGAACTCAGAGCGGGCTGGCTACACCTTC. Translating gives CAWNSERAGYTF.

This clone was counted a few times. The chain couples TRBV18 to TRBJ1-1; 9 positions agree with TRBD1. The CDR3 totals 15 residues. V lost 3 bases, J lost 4 bases, and 6 bases stayed unmatched. The germline V gene has CDR1 KGHSH and CDR2 LQKENI. CDR3 protein: CASSPFGTGTTEAFF. CDR3 in DNA: TGTGCCAGCTCACCGTTCGGGACAGGGACCACTGAAGCTTTCTTT.